Listed below are T cell receptor beta chains from one sample, sequenced in a study of CD8+CD57+ T cells in acquired aplastic anemia. TCRdb re-analysed the reads in MiXCR, keeping a single row per CDR3 protein. The sample carries about 110,000 distinct CDR3 sequences, 50% to 65% recorded once. The sample was sorted CD4+, CD8+, or CD8+CD57+ T cells (not recorded which) from PBMCs. Source of these receptors: a human donor in good health, serving as a control. Both conserved end residues are part of each CDR3. A D gene is named only where the DNA matches it firmly.

d_gene	v_gene	j_gene	CDR3aa
NA	TRBV14	TRBJ1-6	CASSQDRNSPLHF
TRBD1	TRBV10-3	TRBJ2-7	CASSPDRRNYEQYF
NA	TRBV25-1	TRBJ1-4	CASSEAATNEKLFF
TRBD1	TRBV6-5	TRBJ1-2	CASSYASKGQGDRNYGYTF
NA	TRBV27	TRBJ1-2	CASSPPQGLGGYTF
TRBD1	TRBV3-1	TRBJ1-4	CASSQKGTGVNEKLFF
NA	TRBV9	TRBJ2-3	CASSADNSGLGLWTDTQYF
NA	TRBV4-1	TRBJ2-7	CASSQETVRSYEQYF
NA	TRBV5-6	TRBJ2-3	CASSRPFGDTQYF
NA	TRBV3-1	TRBJ2-7	CASSQGPRGRGGEQYF
TRBD1	TRBV19	TRBJ1-2	CASSTGTAANYGYTF
TRBD2	TRBV6-1	TRBJ2-1	CASTDTSGGLSEQFF
NA	TRBV2	TRBJ2-1	CASSGPQGNEQFF
NA	TRBV2	TRBJ2-3	CASRGGVAVDTQYF
NA	TRBV29-1	TRBJ1-3	CSARQRGVGNTIYF
TRBD2	TRBV6-2/TRBV6-3	TRBJ2-3	CASSSVVAGGADTQYF
TRBD2	TRBV24-1	TRBJ2-3	CATSDTAGVTDTQYF
NA	TRBV2	TRBJ1-1	CASSEVGENTEAFF
NA	TRBV2	TRBJ2-7	CASSELGPGEQYF
TRBD1	TRBV12-5	TRBJ2-1	CASGGPSGQGVNEQFF
TRBD2	TRBV27	TRBJ2-1	CASSLSISSGGTHF
TRBD1	TRBV9	TRBJ1-2	CASSVERDRYGYTF
TRBD1	TRBV2	TRBJ2-1	CASKKYGTDNEQFF
NA	TRBV12-5	TRBJ1-1	CASGSGTEAFF
NA	TRBV10-3	TRBJ1-2	CAISESARQSYGYTF
NA	TRBV7-9	TRBJ2-2	CASTPGVAGELFF
TRBD1	TRBV5-1	TRBJ2-1	CASSLGTGDRNEQFF
NA	TRBV4-3	TRBJ2-1	CASSAPTGDNEQFF
NA	TRBV10-3	TRBJ1-2	CAITERAGNYGYTF
TRBD2	TRBV11-2	TRBJ2-5	CASSLGPGLAGGLEYQETQYF
TRBD2	TRBV24-1	TRBJ2-3	CATSDLRLADTDTQYF
TRBD1	TRBV7-2	TRBJ2-7	CASSFPGQGFYEQYF
NA	TRBV19	TRBJ1-1	CASSHKGDRLFDEAFF
NA	TRBV9	TRBJ1-2	CASSVDEGVAYGYTF
NA	TRBV25-1	TRBJ1-1	CASSEYGGHGTEAFF
NA	TRBV15	TRBJ1-1	CASSSRSNTEAFF
TRBD2	TRBV11-2	TRBJ2-3	CASSFTAGGSTDTQYF
NA	TRBV6-1	TRBJ2-7	CASSQTGIYEQYF
NA	TRBV5-1	TRBJ1-1	CASNLDQPLF
TRBD2	TRBV20-1	TRBJ2-7	CSARPSGRAGEQYF
NA	TRBV7-7	TRBJ2-2	CASSYSSTGELFF
NA	TRBV24-1	NA	CATSDPGTFGSETQYF